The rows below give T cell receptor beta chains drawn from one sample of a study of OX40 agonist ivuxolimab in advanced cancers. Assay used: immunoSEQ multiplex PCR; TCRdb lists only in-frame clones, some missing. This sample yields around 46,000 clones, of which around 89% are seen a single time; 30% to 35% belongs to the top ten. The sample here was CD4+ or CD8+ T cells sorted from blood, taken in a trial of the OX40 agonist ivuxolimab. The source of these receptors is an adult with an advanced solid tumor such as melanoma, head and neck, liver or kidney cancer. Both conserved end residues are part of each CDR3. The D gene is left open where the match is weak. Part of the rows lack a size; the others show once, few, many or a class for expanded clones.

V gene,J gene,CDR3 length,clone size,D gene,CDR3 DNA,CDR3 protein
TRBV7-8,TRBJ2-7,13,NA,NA,TGTGCCAGCAGCTTATATGGGGTCTACGAGCAGTACTTC,CASSLYGVYEQYF
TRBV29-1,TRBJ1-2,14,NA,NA,TGCAGCGTTGAGTCTGGACACTTAAACTATGGCTACACCTTC,CSVESGHLNYGYTF
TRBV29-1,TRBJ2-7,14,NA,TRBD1,TGCAGCGTTGCCCAGGGGGCAAGCTCCTACGAGCAGTACTTC,CSVAQGASSYEQYF
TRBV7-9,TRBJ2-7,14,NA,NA,TGTGCCAGCAGCTTAGTCGGGGAAGCCTACGAGCAGTACTTC,CASSLVGEAYEQYF
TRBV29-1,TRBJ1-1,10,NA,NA,TGCAGCAGCGGTCCCCGTGAAGCTTTCTTT,CSSGPREAFF
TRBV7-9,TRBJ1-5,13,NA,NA,TGTGCCAGCAGCTTAGGACAGTATCAGCCCCAGCATTTT,CASSLGQYQPQHF
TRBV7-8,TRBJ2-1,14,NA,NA,TGTGCCAGCAGCTTAGCAGGGCTGGGGGGTGAGCAGTTCTTC,CASSLAGLGGEQFF
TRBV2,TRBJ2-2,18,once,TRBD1,TGTGCCAGCAGTGTGGCACAGGGGGCGATTGGAGACACCGGGGAGCTGTTTTTT,CASSVAQGAIGDTGELFF
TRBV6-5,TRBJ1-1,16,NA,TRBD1,TGTGCCAGCAGTTCCAGGACAGGCTCAATGAACACTGAAGCTTTCTTT,CASSSRTGSMNTEAFF
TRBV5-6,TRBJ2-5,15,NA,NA,TGTGCCAGCAGCTTGGCGGCGGGGGCCCAAGAGACCCAGTACTTC,CASSLAAGAQETQYF
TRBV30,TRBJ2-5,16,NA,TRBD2,TGTGCCGGCCACCTTGGGACTAGCGGACCAAGGGAGACCCAGTACTTC,CAGHLGTSGPRETQYF
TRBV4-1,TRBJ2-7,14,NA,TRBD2,TGCGCCAGCAGCCAAGGGGCGGGAGCCTACGAGCAGTACTTC,CASSQGAGAYEQYF
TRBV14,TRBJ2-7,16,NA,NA,TGTGCCAGCAGCCAAGATAGAGCCAGGGTCTTAGCCGAGCAGTACTTC,CASSQDRARVLAEQYF
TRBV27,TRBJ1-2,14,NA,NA,TGTGCCAGCAGACCAACGGGGGGGTTCTATGGCTACACCTTC,CASRPTGGFYGYTF
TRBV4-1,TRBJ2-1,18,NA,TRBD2,TGCGCCAGCAGCCAAGAGGCCCCTCTCCAGGCGGGGGACAATGAGCAGTTCTTC,CASSQEAPLQAGDNEQFF
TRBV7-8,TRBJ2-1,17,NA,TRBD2,TGTGCCAGCAGCTTGTACAGCGGGGGGGCTCGAAACAATGAGCAGTTCTTC,CASSLYSGGARNNEQFF
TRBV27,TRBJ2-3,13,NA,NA,TGTGCCAGCAGTTTTGGGGGGACAGATACGCAGTATTTT,CASSFGGTDTQYF
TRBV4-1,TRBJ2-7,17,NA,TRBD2,TGCGCCAGCAGCCACGAGAGTGTGAGGCGGGGGGGCGACGAGCAGTACTTC,CASSHESVRRGGDEQYF
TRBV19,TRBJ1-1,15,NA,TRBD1,TGTGCCAGTATCGGCAGGGGGGGTGTGAACACTGAAGCTTTCTTT,CASIGRGGVNTEAFF
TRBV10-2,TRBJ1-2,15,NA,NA,TGCGCCAGCACTCCCGCGGACAGCCCTAACTATGGCTACACCTTC,CASTPADSPNYGYTF
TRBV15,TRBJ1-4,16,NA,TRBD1,TGTGCCACCAGCAGACCCGGGACAGCCGGTACTGAAAAACTGTTTTTT,CATSRPGTAGTEKLFF
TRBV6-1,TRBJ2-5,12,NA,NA,TGTGCCAGCGGCCTGTTTTCTGAGACCCAGTACTTC,CASGLFSETQYF
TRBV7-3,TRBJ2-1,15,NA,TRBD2,TGTGCCAGCAGCCCCCAGCGGGAGGGCTACAATGAGCAGTTCTTC,CASSPQREGYNEQFF
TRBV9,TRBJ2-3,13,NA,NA,TGTGCCAGCAGCGTACATGGCACAGATACGCAGTATTTT,CASSVHGTDTQYF
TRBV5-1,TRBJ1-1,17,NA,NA,TGCGCCAGCAGCTTGGTTGGTGGCCCCACAGGGATCACTGAAGCTTTCTTT,CASSLVGGPTGITEAFF
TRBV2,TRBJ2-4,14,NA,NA,TGTGCCAGCATGCGGGGTATTGGCAAAAACATTCAGTACTTC,CASMRGIGKNIQYF
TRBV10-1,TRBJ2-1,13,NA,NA,TGCGCCAGCAGTGGGCAGCGGGCCGGTGAGCAGTTCTTC,CASSGQRAGEQFF
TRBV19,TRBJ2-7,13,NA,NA,TGTGCCACCTTAGACAGGAACTCCTACGAGCAGTACTTC,CATLDRNSYEQYF
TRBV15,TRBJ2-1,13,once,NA,TGTGCCACCTGGGGTGGAACCTACAATGAGCAGTTCTTC,CATWGGTYNEQFF
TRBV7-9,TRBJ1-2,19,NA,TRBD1,TGTGCCAGCAGCTTACCCGTCGGACAGGGGGCCGATTCTAACTATGGCTACACCTTC,CASSLPVGQGADSNYGYTF
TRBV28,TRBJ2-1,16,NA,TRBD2,TGTGCCAGCAACCCGGGACTAGCGGGAATCTACAATGAGCAGTTCTTC,CASNPGLAGIYNEQFF
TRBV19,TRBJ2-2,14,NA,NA,TGTGCCAGTAGTAGTTGGGGTACGGCCGGGGAGCTGTTTTTT,CASSSWGTAGELFF
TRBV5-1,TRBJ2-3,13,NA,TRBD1,TGCGCCAGCGCCCAGGGGGCCCCAGATACGCAGTATTTT,CASAQGAPDTQYF
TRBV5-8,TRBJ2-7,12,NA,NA,TGTGCCAGCAGTGGGAGACTGTACGAGCAGTACTTC,CASSGRLYEQYF
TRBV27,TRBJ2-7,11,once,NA,TGTGCCAGCAGTTCCGCCTACGAGCAGTACTTC,CASSSAYEQYF
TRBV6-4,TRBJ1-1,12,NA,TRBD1,TGTGCCAGCAGAACCGGGACAGCTGAAGCTTTCTTT,CASRTGTAEAFF
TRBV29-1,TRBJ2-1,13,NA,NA,TGCAGCGTTCCGGGACAAGGGTCTGATGAGCAGTTCTTC,CSVPGQGSDEQFF
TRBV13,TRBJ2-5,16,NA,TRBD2,TGTGCCAGCAGCTTCAAGGGTAGCGGGGTACGAGAGACCCAGTACTTC,CASSFKGSGVRETQYF
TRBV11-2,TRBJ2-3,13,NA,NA,TGTGCCAGCAGCGTCCCCGGGGTAGATACGCAGTATTTT,CASSVPGVDTQYF
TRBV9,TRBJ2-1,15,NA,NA,TGTGCCAGCAGCGTCCGACGTAGCTCCTACAATGAGCAGTTCTTC,CASSVRRSSYNEQFF